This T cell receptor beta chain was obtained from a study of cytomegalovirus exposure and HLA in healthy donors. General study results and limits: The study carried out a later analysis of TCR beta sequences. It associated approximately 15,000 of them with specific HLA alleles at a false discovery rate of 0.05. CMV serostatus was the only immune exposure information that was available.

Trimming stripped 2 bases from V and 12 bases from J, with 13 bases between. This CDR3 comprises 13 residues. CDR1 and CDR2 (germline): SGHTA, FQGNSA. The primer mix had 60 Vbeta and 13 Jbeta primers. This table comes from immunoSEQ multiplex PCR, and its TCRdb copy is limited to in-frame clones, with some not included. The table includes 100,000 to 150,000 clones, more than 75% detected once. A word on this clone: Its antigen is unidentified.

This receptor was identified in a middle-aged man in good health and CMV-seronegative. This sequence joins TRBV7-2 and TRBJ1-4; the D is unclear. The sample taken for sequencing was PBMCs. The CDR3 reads CASSLPGGRELFF. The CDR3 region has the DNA TGTGCCAGCAGCTTACCGGGAGGTCGGGAACTGTTTTTT.